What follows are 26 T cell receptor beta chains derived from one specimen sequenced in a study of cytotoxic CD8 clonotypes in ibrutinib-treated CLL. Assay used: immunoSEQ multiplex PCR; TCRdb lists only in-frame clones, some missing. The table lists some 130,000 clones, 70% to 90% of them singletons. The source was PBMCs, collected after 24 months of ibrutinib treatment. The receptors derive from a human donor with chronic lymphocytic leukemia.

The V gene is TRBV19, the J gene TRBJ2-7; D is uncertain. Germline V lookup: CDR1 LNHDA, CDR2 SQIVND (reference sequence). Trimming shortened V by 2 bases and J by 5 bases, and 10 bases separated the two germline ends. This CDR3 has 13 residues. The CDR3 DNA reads TGTGCCAGTAGTATAAGGGTCCCCGACGAGCAGTACTTC. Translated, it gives CASSIRVPDEQYF.

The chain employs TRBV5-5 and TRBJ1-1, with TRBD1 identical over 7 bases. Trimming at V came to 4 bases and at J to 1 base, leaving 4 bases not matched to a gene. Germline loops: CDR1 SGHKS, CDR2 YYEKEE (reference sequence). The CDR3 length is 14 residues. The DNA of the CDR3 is TGTGCCAGCAGCCCGGGACAGCCGAACACTGAAGCTTTCTTT. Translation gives CASSPGQPNTEAFF.

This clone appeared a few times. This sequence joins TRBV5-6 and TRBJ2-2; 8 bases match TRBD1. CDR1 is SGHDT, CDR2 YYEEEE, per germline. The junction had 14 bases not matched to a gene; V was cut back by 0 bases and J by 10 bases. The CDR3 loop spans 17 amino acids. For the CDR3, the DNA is TGTGCCAGCAGCTTGGCCGCGGGGATTCCAGGGGGCGAGGAGCTGTTTTTT. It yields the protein CASSLAAGIPGGEELFF.

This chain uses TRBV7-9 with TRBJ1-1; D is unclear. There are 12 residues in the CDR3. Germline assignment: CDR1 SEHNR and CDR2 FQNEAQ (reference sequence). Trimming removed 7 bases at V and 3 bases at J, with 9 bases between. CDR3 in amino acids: CASTQGYTEAFF. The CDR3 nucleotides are TGTGCCAGCACCCAAGGGTACACTGAAGCTTTCTTT. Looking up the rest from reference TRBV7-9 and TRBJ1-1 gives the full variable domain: DTGVSQNPRHKITKRGQNVTFRCDPISEHNRLYWYRQTLGQGPEFLTYFQNEAQLEKSRLLSDRFSAERPKGSFSTLEIQRTEQGDSAMYLCASTQGYTEAFFGQGTRLTVV.

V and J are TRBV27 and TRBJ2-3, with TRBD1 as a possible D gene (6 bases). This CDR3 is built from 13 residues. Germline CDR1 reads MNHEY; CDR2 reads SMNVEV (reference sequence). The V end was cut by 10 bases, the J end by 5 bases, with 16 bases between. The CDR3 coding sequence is TGTGCCACCAAACTACAGGGTGGAGATACGCAGTATTTT. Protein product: CATKLQGGDTQYF.

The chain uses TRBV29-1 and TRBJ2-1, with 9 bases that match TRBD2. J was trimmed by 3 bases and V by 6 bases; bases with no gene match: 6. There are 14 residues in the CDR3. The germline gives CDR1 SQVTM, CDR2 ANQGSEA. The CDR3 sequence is CSVATSGDYNEQFF. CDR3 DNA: TGCAGCGTGGCGACTAGCGGAGACTACAATGAGCAGTTCTTC.

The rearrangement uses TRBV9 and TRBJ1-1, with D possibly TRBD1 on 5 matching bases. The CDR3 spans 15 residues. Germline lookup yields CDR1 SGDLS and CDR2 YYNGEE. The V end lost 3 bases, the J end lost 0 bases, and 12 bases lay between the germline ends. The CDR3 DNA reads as TGTGCCAGCAGCGCATCCAGGGTTTTGAACACTGAAGCTTTCTTT. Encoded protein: CASSASRVLNTEAFF.

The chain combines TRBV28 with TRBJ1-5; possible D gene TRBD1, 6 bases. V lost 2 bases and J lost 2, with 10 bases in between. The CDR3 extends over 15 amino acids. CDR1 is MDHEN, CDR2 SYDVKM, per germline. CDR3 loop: CASSLGRQGNQPQHF. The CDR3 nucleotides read TGTGCCAGCAGTTTAGGAAGACAGGGCAATCAGCCCCAGCATTTT.

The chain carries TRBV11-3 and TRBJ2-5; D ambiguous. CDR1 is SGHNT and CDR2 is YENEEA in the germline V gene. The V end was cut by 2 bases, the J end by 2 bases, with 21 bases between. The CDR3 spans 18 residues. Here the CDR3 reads CASSLRYGEDSGQETQYF. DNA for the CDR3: TGTGCCAGCAGCTTAAGGTATGGGGAAGATAGTGGACAAGAGACCCAGTACTTC.

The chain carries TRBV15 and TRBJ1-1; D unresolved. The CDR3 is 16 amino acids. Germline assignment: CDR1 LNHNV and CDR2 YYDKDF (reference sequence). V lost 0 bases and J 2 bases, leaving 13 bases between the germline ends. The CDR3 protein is CATSRDFPTGNTEAFF. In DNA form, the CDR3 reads TGTGCCACCAGCAGAGATTTTCCGACGGGCAACACTGAAGCTTTCTTT. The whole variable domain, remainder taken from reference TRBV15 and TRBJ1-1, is DAMVIQNPRYQVTQFGKPVTLSCSQTLNHNVMYWYQQKSSQAPKLLFHYYDKDFNNEADTPDNFQSRRPNTSFCFLDIRSPGLGDTAMYLCATSRDFPTGNTEAFFGQGTRLTVV.

The CDR3 DNA sequence: TGTGCCAGCAGTAGGGCCACTGGCTCCTCCTACAATGAGCAGTTCTTC. Its protein product is CASSRATGSSYNEQFF. The chain recombines TRBV27 with TRBJ2-1; D uncertain. The CDR3 length is 16 residues. From germline, CDR1 is MNHEY and CDR2 SMNVEV (reference sequence). Trimming removed 5 bases at V and 0 bases at J, with 14 bases between.

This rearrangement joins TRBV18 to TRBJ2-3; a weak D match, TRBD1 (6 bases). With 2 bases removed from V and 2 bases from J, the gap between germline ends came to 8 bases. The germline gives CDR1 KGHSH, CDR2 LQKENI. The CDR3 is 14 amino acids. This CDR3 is CASSPGQITDTQYF. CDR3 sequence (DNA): TGTGCCAGCTCACCAGGACAGATCACAGATACGCAGTATTTT.

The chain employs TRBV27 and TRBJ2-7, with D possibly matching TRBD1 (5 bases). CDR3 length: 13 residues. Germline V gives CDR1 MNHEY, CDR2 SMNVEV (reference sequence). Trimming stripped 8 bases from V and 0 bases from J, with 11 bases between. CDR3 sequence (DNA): TGTGCCAGCTCTTCACAGGACTCCTACGAGCAGTACTTC. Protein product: CASSSQDSYEQYF.

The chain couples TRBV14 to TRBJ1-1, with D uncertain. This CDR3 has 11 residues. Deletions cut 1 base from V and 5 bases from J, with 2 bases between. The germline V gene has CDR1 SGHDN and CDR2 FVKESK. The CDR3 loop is CASSQGTEAFF. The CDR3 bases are TGTGCCAGCAGCCAAGGAACTGAAGCTTTCTTT.

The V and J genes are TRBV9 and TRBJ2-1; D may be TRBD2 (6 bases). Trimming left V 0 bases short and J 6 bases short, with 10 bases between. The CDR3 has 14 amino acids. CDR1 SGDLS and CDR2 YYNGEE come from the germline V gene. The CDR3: CASSVEMGLNEQFF. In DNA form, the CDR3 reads TGTGCCAGCAGCGTAGAAATGGGACTCAATGAGCAGTTCTTC.

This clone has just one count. The CDR3: CASSQDTGLNEKLFF. The CDR3 coding sequence is TGCGCCAGCAGCCAAGATACGGGACTTAATGAAAAACTGTTTTTT. The V call is TRBV4-3, the J call TRBJ1-4; TRBD1 might be the D (5 bases). CDR1 and CDR2 (germline): LGHNA, YSLEER. The V gene lost 0 bases and the J gene lost 4 bases, with 9 bases spanning the gap. The CDR3 is 15 residues long.

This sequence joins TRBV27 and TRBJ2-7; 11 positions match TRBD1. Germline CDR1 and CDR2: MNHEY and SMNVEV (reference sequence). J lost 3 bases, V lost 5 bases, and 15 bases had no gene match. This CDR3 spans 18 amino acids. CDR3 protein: CASSGGTGGFLARYEQYF. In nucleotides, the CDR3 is TGTGCCAGCAGTGGCGGGACAGGGGGGTTTTTGGCCCGCTACGAGCAGTACTTC.

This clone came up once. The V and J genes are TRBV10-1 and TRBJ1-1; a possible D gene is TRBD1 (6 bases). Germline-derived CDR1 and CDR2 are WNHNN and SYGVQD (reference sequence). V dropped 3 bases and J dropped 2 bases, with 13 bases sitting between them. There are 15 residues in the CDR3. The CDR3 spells CASSDPGAFNTEAFF. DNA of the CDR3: TGCGCCAGCAGTGACCCGGGGGCCTTCAACACTGAAGCTTTCTTT.

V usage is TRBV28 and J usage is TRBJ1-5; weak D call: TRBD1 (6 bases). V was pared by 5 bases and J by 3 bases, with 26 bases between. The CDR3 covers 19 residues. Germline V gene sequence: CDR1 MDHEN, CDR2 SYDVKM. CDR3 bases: TGTGCCAGCAGTAACCCGACCCCCTGGACAGTTCCAGACAATCAGCCCCAGCATTTT. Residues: CASSNPTPWTVPDNQPQHF. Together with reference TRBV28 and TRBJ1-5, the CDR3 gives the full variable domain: DVKVTQSSRYLVKRTGEKVFLECVQDMDHENMFWYRQDPGLGLRLIYFSYDVKMKEKGDIPEGYSVSREKKERFSLILESASTNQTSMYLCASSNPTPWTVPDNQPQHFGDGTRLSIL.

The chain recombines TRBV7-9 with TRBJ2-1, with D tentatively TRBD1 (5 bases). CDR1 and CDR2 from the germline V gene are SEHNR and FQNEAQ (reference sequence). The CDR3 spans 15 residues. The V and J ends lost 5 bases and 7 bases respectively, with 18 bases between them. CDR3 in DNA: TGTGCCAGCAGCCAAGTAGGACATCTGGCAAATGAGCAGTTCTTC. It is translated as CASSQVGHLANEQFF.

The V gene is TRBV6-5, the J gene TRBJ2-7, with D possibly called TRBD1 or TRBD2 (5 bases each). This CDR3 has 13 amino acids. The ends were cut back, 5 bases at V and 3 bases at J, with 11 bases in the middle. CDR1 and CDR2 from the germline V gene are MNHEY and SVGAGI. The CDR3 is CASSDSGGYEQYF. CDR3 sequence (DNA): TGTGCCAGCAGTGATTCTGGGGGCTACGAGCAGTACTTC.

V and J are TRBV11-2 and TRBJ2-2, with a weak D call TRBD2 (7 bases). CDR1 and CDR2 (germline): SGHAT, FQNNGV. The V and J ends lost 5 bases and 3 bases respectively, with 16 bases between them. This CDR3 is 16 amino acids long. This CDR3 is CASSRTGGPDTGELFF. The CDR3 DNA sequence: TGTGCCAGCAGCCGTACCGGGGGGCCAGACACCGGGGAGCTGTTTTTT. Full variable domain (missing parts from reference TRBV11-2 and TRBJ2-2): EAGVAQSPRYKIIEKRQSVAFWCNPISGHATLYWYQQILGQGPKLLIQFQNNGVVDDSQLPKDRFSAERLKGVDSTLKIQPAKLEDSAVYLCASSRTGGPDTGELFFGEGSRLTVL.

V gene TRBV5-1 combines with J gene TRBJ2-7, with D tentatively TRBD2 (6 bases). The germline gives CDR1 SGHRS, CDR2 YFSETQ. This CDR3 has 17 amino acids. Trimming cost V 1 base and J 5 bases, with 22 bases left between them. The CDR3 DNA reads TGCGCCAGCAGCTTGACGCCCACTAGCTCCCTGGGGGACGAGCAGTACTTC. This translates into CASSLTPTSSLGDEQYF. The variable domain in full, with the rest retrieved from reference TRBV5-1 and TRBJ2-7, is KAGVTQTPRYLIKTRGQQVTLSCSPISGHRSVSWYQQTPGQGLQFLFEYFSETQRNKGNFPGRFSGRQFSNSRSEMNVSTLELGDSALYLCASSLTPTSSLGDEQYFGPGTRLTVT.

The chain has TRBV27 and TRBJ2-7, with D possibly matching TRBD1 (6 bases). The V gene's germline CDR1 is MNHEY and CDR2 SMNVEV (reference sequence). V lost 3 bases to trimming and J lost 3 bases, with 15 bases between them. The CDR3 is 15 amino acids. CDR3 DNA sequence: TGTGCCAGCAGTTTGGAACAGGGAAGGGGCTACGAGCAGTACTTC. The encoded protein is CASSLEQGRGYEQYF.

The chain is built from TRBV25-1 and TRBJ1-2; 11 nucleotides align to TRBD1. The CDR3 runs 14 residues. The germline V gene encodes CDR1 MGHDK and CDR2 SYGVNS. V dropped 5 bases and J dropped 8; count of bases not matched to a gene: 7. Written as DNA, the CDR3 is TGTGCCAGCAGTCGTACCGGGACAGGGGGAGGCTACACCTTC. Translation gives CASSRTGTGGGYTF.

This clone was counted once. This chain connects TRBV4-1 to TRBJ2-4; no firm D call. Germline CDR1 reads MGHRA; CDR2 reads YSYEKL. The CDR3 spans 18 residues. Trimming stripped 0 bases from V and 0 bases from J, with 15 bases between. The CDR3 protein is CASSQEKTAVLAKNIQYF. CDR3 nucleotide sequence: TGCGCCAGCAGCCAAGAGAAGACTGCAGTACTAGCCAAAAACATTCAGTACTTC.